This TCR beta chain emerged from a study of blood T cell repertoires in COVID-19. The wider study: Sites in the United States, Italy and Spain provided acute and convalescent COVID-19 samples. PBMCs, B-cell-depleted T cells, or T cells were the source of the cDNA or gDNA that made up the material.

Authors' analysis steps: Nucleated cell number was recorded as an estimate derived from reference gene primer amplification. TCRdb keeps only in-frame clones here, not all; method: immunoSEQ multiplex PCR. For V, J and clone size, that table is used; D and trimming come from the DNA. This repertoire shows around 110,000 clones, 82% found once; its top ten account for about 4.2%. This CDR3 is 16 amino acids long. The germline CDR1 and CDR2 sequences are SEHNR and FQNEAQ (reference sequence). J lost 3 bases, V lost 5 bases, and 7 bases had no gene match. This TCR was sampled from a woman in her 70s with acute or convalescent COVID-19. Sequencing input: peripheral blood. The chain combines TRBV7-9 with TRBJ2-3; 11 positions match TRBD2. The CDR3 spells CASSQPLAGGTDTQYF. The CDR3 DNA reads TGTGCCAGCAGCCAACCTCTAGCGGGGGGAACAGATACGCAGTATTTT.